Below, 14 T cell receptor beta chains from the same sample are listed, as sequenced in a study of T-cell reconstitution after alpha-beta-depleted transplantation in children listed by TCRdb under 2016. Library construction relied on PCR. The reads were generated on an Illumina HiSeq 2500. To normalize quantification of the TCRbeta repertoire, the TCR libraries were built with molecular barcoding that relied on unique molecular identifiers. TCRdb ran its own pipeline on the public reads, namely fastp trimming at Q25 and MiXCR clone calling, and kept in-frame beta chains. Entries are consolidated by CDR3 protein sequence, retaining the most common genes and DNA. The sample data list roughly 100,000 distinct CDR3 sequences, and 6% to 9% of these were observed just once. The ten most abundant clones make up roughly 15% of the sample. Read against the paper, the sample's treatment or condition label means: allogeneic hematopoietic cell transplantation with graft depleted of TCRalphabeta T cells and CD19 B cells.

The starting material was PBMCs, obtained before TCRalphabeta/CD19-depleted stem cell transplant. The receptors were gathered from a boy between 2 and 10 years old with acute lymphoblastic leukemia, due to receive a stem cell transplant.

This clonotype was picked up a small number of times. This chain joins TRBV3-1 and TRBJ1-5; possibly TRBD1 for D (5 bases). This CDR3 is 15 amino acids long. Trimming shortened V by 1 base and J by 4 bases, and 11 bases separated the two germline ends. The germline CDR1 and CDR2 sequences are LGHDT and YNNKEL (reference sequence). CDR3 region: CASSQGGGGNQPQHF. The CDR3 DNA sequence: TGTGCCAGCAGCCAAGGAGGCGGGGGGAATCAGCCCCAGCATTTT.

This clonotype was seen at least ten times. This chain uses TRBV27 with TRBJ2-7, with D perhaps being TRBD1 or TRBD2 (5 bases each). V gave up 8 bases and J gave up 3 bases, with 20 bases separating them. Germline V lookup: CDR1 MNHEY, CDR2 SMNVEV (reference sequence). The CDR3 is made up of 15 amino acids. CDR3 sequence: CASSAEGSGYYEQYF. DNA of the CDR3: TGTGCCAGCTCGGCCGAGGGGTCGGGATACTACGAGCAGTACTTC.

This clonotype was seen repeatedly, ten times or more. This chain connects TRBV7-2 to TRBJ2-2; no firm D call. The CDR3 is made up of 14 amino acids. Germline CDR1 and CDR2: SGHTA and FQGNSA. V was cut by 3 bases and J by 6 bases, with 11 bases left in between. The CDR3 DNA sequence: TGTGCCAGCAGCTTTTCCCGCGAGGCCGGGGAGCTGTTTTTT. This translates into CASSFSREAGELFF.

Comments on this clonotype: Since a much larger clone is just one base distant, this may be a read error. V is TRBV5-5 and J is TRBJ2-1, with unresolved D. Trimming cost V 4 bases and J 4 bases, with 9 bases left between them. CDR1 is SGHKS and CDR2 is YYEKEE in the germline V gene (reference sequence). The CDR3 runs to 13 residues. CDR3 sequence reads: CASSHVGYNEQFF. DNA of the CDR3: TGTGCCAGCAGCCACGTGGGTTACAATGAGCAGTTCTTC.

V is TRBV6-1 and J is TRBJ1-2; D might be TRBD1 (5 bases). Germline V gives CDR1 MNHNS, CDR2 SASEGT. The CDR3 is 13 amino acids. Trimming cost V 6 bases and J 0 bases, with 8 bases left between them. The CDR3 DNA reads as TGTGCCAGCAGAGGGGTCGCTAACTATGGCTACACCTTC. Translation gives CASRGVANYGYTF.

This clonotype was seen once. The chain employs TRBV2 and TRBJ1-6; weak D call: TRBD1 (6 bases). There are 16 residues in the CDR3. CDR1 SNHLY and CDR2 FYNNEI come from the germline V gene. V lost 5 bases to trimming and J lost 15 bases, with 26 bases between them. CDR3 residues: CASSRDISLSGADLHF. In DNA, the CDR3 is TGTGCCAGCAGTCGGGACATTTCCCTAAGTGGGGCCGACCTCCACTTT.

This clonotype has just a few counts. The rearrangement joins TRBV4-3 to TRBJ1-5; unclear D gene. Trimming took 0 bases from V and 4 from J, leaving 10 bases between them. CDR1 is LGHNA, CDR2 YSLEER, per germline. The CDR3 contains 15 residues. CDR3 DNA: TGCGCCAGCAGCCAAGATGCGAACAGTAATCAGCCCCAGCATTTT. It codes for CASSQDANSNQPQHF.

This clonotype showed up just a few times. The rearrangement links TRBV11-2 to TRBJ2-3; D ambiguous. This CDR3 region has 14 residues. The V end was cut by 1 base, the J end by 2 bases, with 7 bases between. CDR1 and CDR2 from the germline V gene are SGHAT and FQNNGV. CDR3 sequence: CASSLVSFTDTQYF. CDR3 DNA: TGTGCCAGCAGCTTAGTGTCCTTCACAGATACGCAGTATTTT. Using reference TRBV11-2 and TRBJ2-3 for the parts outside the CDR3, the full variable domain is EAGVAQSPRYKIIEKRQSVAFWCNPISGHATLYWYQQILGQGPKLLIQFQNNGVVDDSQLPKDRFSAERLKGVDSTLKIQPAKLEDSAVYLCASSLVSFTDTQYFGPGTRLTVL.

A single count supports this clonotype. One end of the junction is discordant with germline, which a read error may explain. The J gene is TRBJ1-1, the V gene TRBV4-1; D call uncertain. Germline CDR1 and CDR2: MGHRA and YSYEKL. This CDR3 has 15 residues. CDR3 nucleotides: TGTGCCAGCGGCCCCTGGCCCCTCAAGAACACTGAAGCTTTCTTT. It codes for CASGPWPLKNTEAFF.

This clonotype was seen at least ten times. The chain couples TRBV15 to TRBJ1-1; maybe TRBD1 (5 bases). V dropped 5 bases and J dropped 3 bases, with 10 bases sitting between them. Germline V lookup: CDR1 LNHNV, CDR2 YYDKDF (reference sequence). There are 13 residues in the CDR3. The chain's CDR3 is CATSVGGDTEAFF. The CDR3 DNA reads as TGTGCCACCAGCGTCGGGGGGGACACTGAAGCTTTCTTT. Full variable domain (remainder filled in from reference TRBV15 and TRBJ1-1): DAMVIQNPRYQVTQFGKPVTLSCSQTLNHNVMYWYQQKSSQAPKLLFHYYDKDFNNEADTPDNFQSRRPNTSFCFLDIRSPGLGDTAMYLCATSVGGDTEAFFGQGTRLTVV.

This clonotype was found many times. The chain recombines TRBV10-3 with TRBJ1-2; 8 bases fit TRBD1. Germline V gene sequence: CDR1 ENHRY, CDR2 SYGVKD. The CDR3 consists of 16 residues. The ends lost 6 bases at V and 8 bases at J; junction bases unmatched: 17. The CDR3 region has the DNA TGTGCCATCAGCATCGGGCGGGCGGACAGGGTTGGAGGCTACACCTTC. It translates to CAISIGRADRVGGYTF.

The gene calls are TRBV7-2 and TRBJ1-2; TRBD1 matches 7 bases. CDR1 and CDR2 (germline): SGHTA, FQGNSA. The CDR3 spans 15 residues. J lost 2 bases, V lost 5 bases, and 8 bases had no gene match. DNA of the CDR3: TGTGCCAGCAGCCGTACAGGGGCGGAGAACTATGGCTACACCTTC. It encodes CASSRTGAENYGYTF.

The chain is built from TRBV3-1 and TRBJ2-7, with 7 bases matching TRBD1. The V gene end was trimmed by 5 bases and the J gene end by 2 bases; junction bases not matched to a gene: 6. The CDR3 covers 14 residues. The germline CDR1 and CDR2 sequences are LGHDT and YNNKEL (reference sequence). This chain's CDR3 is CASSLDRRPYEQYF. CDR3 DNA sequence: TGTGCCAGCAGCTTGGACAGGAGACCCTACGAGCAGTACTTC.

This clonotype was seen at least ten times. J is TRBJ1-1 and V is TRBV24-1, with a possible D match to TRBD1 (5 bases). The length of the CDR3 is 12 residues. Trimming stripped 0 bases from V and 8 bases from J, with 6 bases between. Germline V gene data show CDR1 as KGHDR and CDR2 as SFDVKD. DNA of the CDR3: TGTGCCACCAGTGATTTGACAGGCGAAGCTTTCTTT. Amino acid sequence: CATSDLTGEAFF.